Listed below are T cell receptor beta chains from one sample, sequenced in a study of identifying expanded T cells in peripheral blood. Measured with immunoSEQ multiplex PCR; TCRdb has only the in-frame clones, and not every one. Seen here are over 100,000 clones, approximately 88% observed once, and the top ten hold 13% to 15%. Sequencing was done on a sample of blood. The source is a person aged 18-70 years in good health. Both conserved end residues are part of each CDR3. The order of the fields is D gene, V gene, clone size, J gene, CDR3 DNA, CDR3 protein. A D gene is named only where the DNA matches it firmly. Clone size is stated in some rows and not others, as once, few, many or a class when expanded.

>TRBD1|TRBV28|.|TRBJ2-6
TGTGCCAGCAGAGGACAGGAAGCCAACGTCCTGACTTTC
CASRGQEANVLTF
>TRBD1|TRBV5-1|.|TRBJ1-2
TGCGCCAGCAGCTTGGGGCCCTCGGGACAGGGAGGTGGTGGCTACACCTTC
CASSLGPSGQGGGGYTF
>TRBD2|TRBV28|.|TRBJ2-3
TGTGCCAGCCGGGAGGGCACTAGCACAGATACGCAGTATTTT
CASREGTSTDTQYF
>.|TRBV7-9|.|TRBJ1-2
TGTGCCAGCAGCCCAGGGGACGGTTCCTATGGCTACACCTTC
CASSPGDGSYGYTF
>TRBD1|TRBV11-2|.|TRBJ1-1
TGTGCCAGCAGCTTAGCCCCGGGGATCCGGACAGGGATCGGGGCTTTCTTT
CASSLAPGIRTGIGAFF
>.|TRBV2|.|TRBJ2-3
TGTGCCAGCAGTCGAGCCCGTAGCGGTCCTAGCACAGATACGCAGTATTTT
CASSRARSGPSTDTQYF
>TRBD1|TRBV7-9|.|TRBJ1-2
TGTGCCAGCACCCACAACGGCGGACAGGCTGAGTATGGCTACACCTTC
CASTHNGGQAEYGYTF
>.|TRBV11-2|once|TRBJ2-7
TGTGCCAGCAGCCTAGGGGACCAGGGCTCCTACGAGCAGTACTTC
CASSLGDQGSYEQYF
>.|TRBV9|.|TRBJ2-7
TGTGCCAGCAGCGTAGACGGACAGTCCTACGAGCAGTACTTC
CASSVDGQSYEQYF
>.|TRBV6-1|.|TRBJ1-2
TGTGCCAGCAGTGAAGGGAGCGGACAGTATGGCTACACCTTC
CASSEGSGQYGYTF
>.|TRBV9|.|TRBJ2-7
TGTGCCAGCAGCGTAGGGTACAGGGCCCCCGAGCAGTACTTC
CASSVGYRAPEQYF
>.|TRBV6-7|few|TRBJ1-5
TGTGCCAGCAAGCTCCATCAGCCCCAGCATTTT
CASKLHQPQHF
>TRBD1|TRBV5-1|.|TRBJ2-7
TGCGCCAGCAGCTCAACCGGGACAGGGGATGGGGAGCAGTACTTC
CASSSTGTGDGEQYF
>TRBD1|TRBV4-1|.|TRBJ2-2
TGCGCCAGCGTACCAGGGAACAGGGGCTTGGCCGGGGAGCTGTTTTTT
CASVPGNRGLAGELFF
>.|TRBV29-1|.|TRBJ2-2
TGCAGCGTAACTGAGAACACCGGGGAGCTGTTTTTT
CSVTENTGELFF
>.|TRBV5-4|.|TRBJ2-7
TGTGCCAGCAGCTTTCCCGCCGCAGGCGGCGAGCAGTACTTC
CASSFPAAGGEQYF
>.|TRBV7-3|.|TRBJ2-2
TGTGCCAGCAGCTCAGGGGTTCTTTCCGGGGAGCTGTTTTTT
CASSSGVLSGELFF
>.|TRBV10-2|once|TRBJ1-5
TGCGCCAGCAGTCTATCCGACCCCTACAATCAGCCCCAGCATTTT
CASSLSDPYNQPQHF
>.|TRBV10-1|.|TRBJ2-1
TGCGCCAGCAGTGATAGGGGCTCGGAGCAGTTCTTC
CASSDRGSEQFF
>.|TRBV9|.|TRBJ2-3
TGTGCCAGCAGCGGACGCAGGGGGAGGACAGATACGCAGTATTTT
CASSGRRGRTDTQYF